The 11 T cell receptor beta chains in this list originate from one sample, sequenced in a study of cytomegalovirus exposure and HLA in healthy donors. The study ran its PCR with 60 Vbeta and 13 Jbeta primers. Assay: immunoSEQ multiplex PCR; the TCRdb copy retains only in-frame clones and omits some. The table includes under 150,000 clones, about two thirds detected once. The sequencing sample was made of PBMCs. The receptor source for this set is a man in his forties or fifties in good health and CMV-seropositive.

As for this clone: The junction differs from germline at one of its ends, possibly a read error. V gene TRBV18 combines with J gene TRBJ2-2; TRBD2 matches 10 bases. Per the germline V gene, CDR1 is KGHSH and CDR2 is LQKENI. The CDR3 consists of 15 residues. The CDR3 nucleotides read TGTGCCAGCTCAACGGGACTAGCGAAAACCGGGGAGCTGTTTTTT. Its translation is CASSTGLAKTGELFF.

This chain links TRBV5-1 with TRBJ2-7; 8 positions agree with TRBD2. Germline-derived CDR1 and CDR2 are SGHRS and YFSETQ. The V and J ends lost 4 bases and 2 bases, in that order; junction bases with no gene match: 5. The CDR3 loop spans 14 amino acids. In DNA form, the CDR3 reads TGCGCCAGCAGCGCTACTAGCGGCACCTACGAGCAGTACTTC. The encoded protein is CASSATSGTYEQYF. The full variable domain, with the rest looked up from reference TRBV5-1 and TRBJ2-7, is KAGVTQTPRYLIKTRGQQVTLSCSPISGHRSVSWYQQTPGQGLQFLFEYFSETQRNKGNFPGRFSGRQFSNSRSEMNVSTLELGDSALYLCASSATSGTYEQYFGPGTRLTVT.

The table lists this clone with a few counts. The chain recombines TRBV7-2 with TRBJ1-1, with D hard to call. V dropped 2 bases and J dropped 5 bases, with 6 bases sitting between them. CDR3 size: 12 residues. In germline, CDR1 is SGHTA, CDR2 FQGNSA. The CDR3 DNA sequence: TGTGCCAGCAGCTTAATGGAGACTGAAGCTTTCTTT. It specifies CASSLMETEAFF.

The J gene is TRBJ2-5, the V gene TRBV9; D not resolved. CDR1 and CDR2 from the germline V gene are SGDLS and YYNGEE. The V end lost 0 bases, the J end lost 3 bases, and 6 bases lay between the germline ends. The CDR3 spans 13 residues. The CDR3 loop is CASSVDEEETQYF. The DNA of the CDR3 is TGTGCCAGCAGCGTAGACGAGGAAGAGACCCAGTACTTC.

The chain has TRBV7-6 and TRBJ2-5; D is unresolved. V was pared by 5 bases and J by 2 bases, with 15 bases between. This CDR3 region has 15 residues. The germline V gene has CDR1 SGHVS and CDR2 FNYEAQ. The CDR3 bases are TGTGCCAGCAGCCCCATCCCGGCGGCACAAGAGACCCAGTACTTC. Encoded protein: CASSPIPAAQETQYF.

The gene calls are TRBV2 and TRBJ2-2; D is perhaps TRBD1 (6 bases). Germline values: CDR1 SNHLY, CDR2 FYNNEI. Deletions cut 7 bases from V and 4 bases from J, with 19 bases between. This CDR3 contains 16 residues. Written as DNA, the CDR3 is TGTGCCAGCACCATCCTCCAGGGGCTCGGCACCGGGGAGCTGTTTTTT. It is translated as CASTILQGLGTGELFF.

The chain uses TRBV6-5 and TRBJ1-3, with a tentative D call TRBD1 (6 bases). The CDR3 has 15 amino acids. V lost 0 bases, J lost 2 bases, and 8 bases lay in between. The germline V gene has CDR1 MNHEY and CDR2 SVGAGI. Written as DNA, the CDR3 is TGTGCCAGCAGTTACTCCTGGGGGCCTGGAAACACCATATATTTT. Translated: CASSYSWGPGNTIYF.

This chain uses TRBV13 with TRBJ1-1; D is perhaps TRBD1 (5 bases). In germline, CDR1 is PRHDT, CDR2 FYEKMQ (reference sequence). Trimming took off 5 bases at V and 4 bases at J, with 14 bases between the two ends. This CDR3 spans 14 amino acids. CDR3 in amino acids: CASSGNRLGTEAFF. CDR3 DNA: TGTGCCAGCAGCGGCAACAGGCTCGGCACTGAAGCTTTCTTT. The full variable domain, with the rest looked up from reference TRBV13 and TRBJ1-1, is AAGVIQSPRHLIKEKRETATLKCYPIPRHDTVYWYQQGPGQDPQFLISFYEKMQSDKGSIPDRFSAQQFSDYHSELNMSSLELGDSALYFCASSGNRLGTEAFFGQGTRLTVV.

The chain combines TRBV5-4 with TRBJ2-2; TRBD2 matches at 11 bases. Unmatched junction bases numbered 5, after V lost 2 bases and J lost 5 bases. This CDR3 spans 16 amino acids. Per the germline V gene, CDR1 is SGHNT and CDR2 is YYREEE (reference sequence). The CDR3 region is CASSLLAGGNTGELFF. In nucleotides, the CDR3 is TGTGCCAGCAGCTTATTAGCGGGGGGGAATACCGGGGAGCTGTTTTTT.

The gene calls are TRBV7-2 and TRBJ2-7; 10 nucleotides align to TRBD2. V was pared by 0 bases and J by 2 bases, with 4 bases of the junction left unmatched. The CDR3 spans 16 residues. Germline V gives CDR1 SGHTA, CDR2 FQGNSA. CDR3 amino acids: CASSLAGTSVTYEQYF. The CDR3 DNA sequence: TGTGCCAGCAGCTTAGCCGGGACTAGCGTGACCTACGAGCAGTACTTC.

The chain uses TRBV25-1 and TRBJ2-3, with TRBD2 matching over 7 bases. The CDR3 extends over 15 amino acids. From germline, CDR1 is MGHDK and CDR2 SYGVNS. V was clipped by 2 bases and J by 5 bases; unmatched bases: 7. The CDR3 reads CASSEGGRGRDTQYF. CDR3 bases: TGTGCCAGCAGTGAAGGCGGGAGAGGTAGAGATACGCAGTATTTT.